The 15 T cell receptor beta chains presented below share a single source sample, sequenced in a study of cytomegalovirus exposure and HLA in healthy donors. The study ran its PCR with 60 Vbeta and 13 Jbeta primers. The table came from immunoSEQ multiplex PCR; TCRdb's copy has only in-frame clones and leaves some out. In the table there are roughly 140,000 clones, more than 75% of which are singletons. Sequencing input: PBMCs. Every receptor here comes from a man between 18 and 35 years old in good health and CMV-seronegative.

This clone turned up a few times. The chain joins TRBV2 to TRBJ2-1; 9 bases match TRBD2. Germline values: CDR1 SNHLY, CDR2 FYNNEI. Trimming cost V 6 bases and J 3 bases; bases outside gene matches: 6. CDR3 length: 15 residues. The chain's CDR3 is CASSVAGVGYNEQFF. DNA of the CDR3: TGTGCCAGCAGCGTAGCGGGAGTTGGCTACAATGAGCAGTTCTTC.

The chain combines TRBV11-2 with TRBJ2-7, with TRBD1 as a possible D gene (5 bases). The CDR3 has 15 amino acids. The germline V gene encodes CDR1 SGHAT and CDR2 FQNNGV. The ends were cut back, 1 base at V and 3 bases at J, with 13 bases in the middle. The CDR3 region is CASSLGWGGHYEQYF. The CDR3 DNA is TGTGCCAGCAGCTTAGGGTGGGGCGGCCACTACGAGCAGTACTTC. Using reference TRBV11-2 and TRBJ2-7 for the parts outside the CDR3, the full variable domain is EAGVAQSPRYKIIEKRQSVAFWCNPISGHATLYWYQQILGQGPKLLIQFQNNGVVDDSQLPKDRFSAERLKGVDSTLKIQPAKLEDSAVYLCASSLGWGGHYEQYFGPGTRLTVT.

This clone was recorded a few times. V is TRBV10-1 and J is TRBJ2-5; 12 bases are a match to TRBD2. The CDR3 totals 17 residues. J gave up 5 bases and V 3 bases, and 10 bases lay outside the gene matches. Germline-derived CDR1 and CDR2 are WNHNN and SYGVQD (reference sequence). The DNA for the CDR3 is TGCGCCAGCAGTGAAGGGAAGACTAGCGGGGGACACGAGACCCAGTACTTC. This encodes CASSEGKTSGGHETQYF.

The CDR3 loop reads CASSELAGGSTDTQYF. CDR3 in DNA: TGTGCCAGCAGCGAACTAGCGGGAGGGAGCACAGATACGCAGTATTTT. The J gene is TRBJ2-3, the V gene TRBV9; TRBD2 matches 13 bases. The CDR3 is made up of 16 amino acids. The germline V gene has CDR1 SGDLS and CDR2 YYNGEE. Trimming cost V 3 bases and J 0 bases; bases outside gene matches: 1.

The chain employs TRBV27 and TRBJ2-7; TRBD2 is a possible D gene (5 bases). The germline V gene has CDR1 MNHEY and CDR2 SMNVEV (reference sequence). The length of the CDR3 is 14 residues. V gave up 4 bases and J gave up 4 bases, with 14 bases separating them. In DNA, the CDR3 is TGTGCCAGCAGTTACCGGTTGGGAGTATACGAGCAGTACTTC. Amino acid sequence: CASSYRLGVYEQYF.

This chain connects TRBV6-5 to TRBJ2-3; TRBD1 is a possible D gene (6 bases). The CDR3 is 16 amino acids. Trimming removed 2 bases from V and 2 bases from J, with 14 bases in between. Germline V lookup: CDR1 MNHEY, CDR2 SVGAGI. CDR3 in DNA: TGTGCCAGCAGTTACGCAAAGGGGGTTATCACAGATACGCAGTATTTT. It translates to CASSYAKGVITDTQYF.

This chain joins TRBV9 and TRBJ1-6, with 7 bases lining up with TRBD1. CDR3 size: 16 residues. Trimming cost V 4 bases and J 7 bases; bases outside gene matches: 11. Germline CDR1 SGDLS, CDR2 YYNGEE. The DNA of the CDR3 is TGTGCCAGCAGCTTCGACCAGGGGGGTCAGAATTCACCCCTCCACTTT. Its protein product is CASSFDQGGQNSPLHF. The full variable domain, with the rest looked up from reference TRBV9 and TRBJ1-6, is DSGVTQTPKHLITATGQRVTLRCSPRSGDLSVYWYQQSLDQGLQFLIQYYNGEERAKGNILERFSAQQFPDLHSELNLSSLELGDSALYFCASSFDQGGQNSPLHFGNGTRLTVT.

V usage is TRBV11-2 and J usage is TRBJ1-1; D uncertain. CDR1 and CDR2 from the germline V gene are SGHAT and FQNNGV. The CDR3 is 13 amino acids. V was pared by 5 bases and J by 3 bases, with 10 bases between. The CDR3 bases are TGTGCCAGCAGCCCGGGTCAAGACACTGAAGCTTTCTTT. This sequence encodes CASSPGQDTEAFF.

Only one count was recorded for this clone. The chain combines TRBV28 with TRBJ2-1; TRBD1 aligns across 9 bases. This CDR3 is 14 amino acids long. Trimming took 6 bases from V and 6 from J; bases not matched to a gene: 6. Germline V gene lookup returns CDR1 MDHEN and CDR2 SYDVKM. CDR3 loop: CASRGDRARNEQFF. CDR3 DNA sequence: TGTGCCAGCAGGGGGGACAGGGCTCGCAATGAGCAGTTCTTC.

The rearrangement joins TRBV7-6 to TRBJ2-3; TRBD2 aligns across 8 bases. Germline values: CDR1 SGHVS, CDR2 FNYEAQ. Trimming cost V 0 bases and J 1 base; bases outside gene matches: 12. The CDR3 length is 19 residues. CDR3 in amino acids: CASSLAGPYSGAGTDTQYF. The CDR3 nucleotides are TGTGCCAGCAGCTTAGCGGGTCCCTATAGCGGGGCTGGCACAGATACGCAGTATTTT.

This clone appeared once. The V call is TRBV7-2, the J call TRBJ2-2, with 9 bases identical to TRBD2. Germline trimming cut 3 bases from V and 0 bases from J; bases unmatched to any gene: 8. CDR1 is SGHTA, CDR2 FQGNSA, per germline. The CDR3 loop spans 18 amino acids. The CDR3 DNA reads as TGTGCCAGCAGCTTCCCGCGGGGGGGAGACGCGAACACCGGGGAGCTGTTTTTT. The encoded protein is CASSFPRGGDANTGELFF.

The gene calls are TRBV6-1 and TRBJ1-4, with TRBD1 as a possible D gene (6 bases). The CDR3 is made up of 14 amino acids. V lost 7 bases to trimming and J lost 8 bases, with 17 bases between them. The germline CDR1 and CDR2 sequences are MNHNS and SASEGT. The CDR3 protein is CASNTGTYTEKLFF. The DNA for the CDR3 is TGTGCCAGCAACACCGGGACATATACGGAAAAACTGTTTTTT.

In this sample, this clone turned up once. The genes are TRBV7-2 and TRBJ1-2; D may be TRBD1 (5 bases). The germline V gene encodes CDR1 SGHTA and CDR2 FQGNSA. V was shortened by 4 bases and J by 7 bases, with 16 bases between the two germline ends. CDR3 length: 14 residues. In nucleotides, the CDR3 is TGTGCCAGCAGCTCCGTCGGGGGAAGAGGTGGCTACACCTTC. It codes for CASSSVGGRGGYTF.

This clone was seen only a few times. CDR3 DNA sequence: TGTGCCAGCAGTTCCCCAAGACAGGGGCATGAAGCTTTCTTT. Translation: CASSSPRQGHEAFF. The chain carries TRBV6-5 and TRBJ1-1, with TRBD1 matching over 8 bases. CDR1 MNHEY and CDR2 SVGAGI come from the germline V gene. This CDR3 spans 14 amino acids. V lost 4 bases to trimming and J lost 7 bases; unmatched junction nucleotides: 8.

The chain has TRBV7-9 and TRBJ2-1, with TRBD2 identical over 10 bases. Germline V gives CDR1 SEHNR, CDR2 FQNEAQ (reference sequence). This CDR3 has 16 amino acids. V gave up 5 bases and J gave up 3 bases; unmatched junction bases: 7. As DNA, the CDR3 is TGTGCCAGCAGCCCAGGTACTAGCGGGATCTACAATGAGCAGTTCTTC. Protein sequence: CASSPGTSGIYNEQFF.